Listed below are T cell receptor beta chains from one sample, sequenced in a study of beta chain features in type 1 diabetes. Profiling relied on immunoSEQ multiplex PCR, and the TCRdb table lists in-frame clones only, not all of them. The repertoire holds about 620,000 clones, about 16% seen once, with about 0.093% in the top ten. Material for sequencing was naive CD4+ T cells from blood. The receptor set was obtained from a young man in good health. Both conserved end residues are part of each CDR3. The D gene is left open where the match is weak. Rows may omit the clone size; those that give it use once, few, many or a size class.

TRBV7-2	.	.	TRBJ2-5	CASSLVGGGKTQYF	TGTGCCAGCAGCTTAGTCGGGGGCGGGAAGACCCAGTACTTC
TRBV2	.	TRBD2	TRBJ2-7	CASSPGLGPYEQYF	TGTGCCAGCAGCCCGGGACTAGGTCCTTACGAGCAGTACTTC
TRBV5-4	few	.	TRBJ1-1	CASSLGGRNTEAFF	TGTGCCAGCAGCTTGGGAGGCAGGAACACTGAAGCTTTCTTT
TRBV11-2	few	TRBD1	TRBJ1-2	CASSSLYGTEALTGYTF	TGTGCCAGCAGCTCTCTATATGGGACAGAGGCCCTTACGGGCTACACCTTC
TRBV4-1	.	TRBD1	TRBJ1-5	CASSQEDRGFQPQHF	TGCGCCAGCAGCCAAGAGGACAGGGGATTCCAGCCCCAGCATTTT
TRBV28	.	TRBD1	TRBJ2-7	CASSFTGVDEQYF	TGTGCCAGCAGTTTTACAGGGGTCGACGAGCAGTACTTC
TRBV9	.	.	TRBJ1-1	CASSPSTENTEAFF	TGTGCCAGCAGCCCGTCAACAGAGAACACTGAAGCTTTCTTT
TRBV18	.	.	TRBJ2-7	CASSPPLSDRDERFDEQYF	TGTGCCAGCTCACCACCGCTTTCGGACAGAGACGAGCGGTTTGACGAGCAGTACTTC
TRBV5-1	few	.	TRBJ1-2	CASSLDWTAGGYTF	TGCGCCAGCAGCTTGGATTGGACAGCGGGTGGCTACACCTTC
TRBV7-2	.	.	TRBJ1-2	CASSSTSQTHYGYTF	TGTGCCAGCAGCTCAACGTCCCAGACACACTATGGCTACACCTTC
TRBV5-4	few	.	TRBJ1-1	CASSPRGGFTEAFF	TGTGCCAGCAGCCCCAGGGGCGGGTTTACTGAAGCTTTCTTT
TRBV15	.	.	TRBJ2-4	CATSSRSKNIQYF	TGTGCCACCAGCTCACGGTCCAAAAACATTCAGTACTTC
TRBV29-1	.	TRBD1	TRBJ2-7	CSVIQGLASYEQYF	TGCAGCGTCATACAGGGGCTGGCTTCCTACGAGCAGTACTTC
TRBV19	.	.	TRBJ2-2	CASRPGFLAGELFF	TGTGCCAGTAGGCCAGGGTTCTTGGCCGGGGAGCTGTTTTTT
TRBV29-1	.	TRBD1	TRBJ1-5	CSVIDRVGNQPQHF	TGCAGCGTTATCGACAGGGTTGGCAATCAGCCCCAGCATTTT
TRBV7-2	.	.	TRBJ2-2	CASSFFGTHTGELFF	TGTGCCAGCAGCTTTTTCGGGACACACACCGGGGAGCTGTTTTTT
TRBV11-2	.	TRBD2	TRBJ2-1	CASSLGTSGRSPHEQFF	TGTGCCAGCAGCTTAGGGACTAGCGGGAGGTCCCCCCATGAGCAGTTCTTC
TRBV20-1	.	.	TRBJ1-2	CSAGDHTF	TGCAGTGCTGGCGATCACACCTTC
TRBV19	.	.	TRBJ1-5	CASTTRGLYQPQHF	TGTGCCAGTACAACACGGGGACTCTATCAGCCCCAGCATTTT
TRBV15	few	.	TRBJ1-3	CATSRPQGLLYSGNTIYF	TGTGCCACCAGCAGACCTCAGGGGCTTCTTTACTCTGGAAACACCATATATTTT
TRBV9	few	.	TRBJ1-2	CASSPRFGTGYGYTF	TGTGCCAGCAGCCCTCGGTTTGGCACAGGCTATGGCTACACCTTC
TRBV4-3	few	.	TRBJ2-7	CASSQVTGLSYEQYF	TGCGCCAGCAGCCAAGTTACAGGGCTCTCCTACGAGCAGTACTTC
TRBV7-9	few	.	TRBJ2-7	CASSLLRDTTYEQYF	TGTGCCAGCAGCTTACTGCGGGACACCACCTACGAGCAGTACTTC
TRBV19	few	.	TRBJ2-7	CASSIKADSYEQYF	TGTGCCAGTAGTATAAAGGCGGACTCCTACGAGCAGTACTTC
TRBV6-4	.	.	TRBJ2-1	CASSAGITYNEQFF	TGTGCCAGCAGTGCTGGTATTACCTACAATGAGCAGTTCTTC
TRBV7-6	.	.	TRBJ2-7	CASSLPGRSYEQYF	TGTGCCAGCAGCTTACCAGGACGCTCCTACGAGCAGTACTTC
TRBV4-1	.	TRBD1	TRBJ1-4	CASSHGSDRRTGEKLFF	TGCGCCAGCAGCCACGGATCGGACAGGCGAACGGGTGAAAAACTGTTTTTT
TRBV14	few	.	TRBJ2-7	CASSPQPYEQYF	TGTGCCAGCAGCCCCCAACCCTACGAGCAGTACTTC
TRBV5-4	.	.	TRBJ2-7	CASSLPGTVSYEQYF	TGTGCCAGCAGCCTTCCCGGGACGGTCTCCTACGAGCAGTACTTC
TRBV25-1	few	.	TRBJ1-5	CASSAGNQPQHF	TGTGCCAGCAGCGCAGGGAATCAGCCCCAGCATTTT
TRBV5-1	few	TRBD1	TRBJ1-1	CASSSGQVRNTEAFF	TGCGCCAGCAGCTCCGGACAGGTGAGGAACACTGAAGCTTTCTTT
TRBV10-3	.	.	TRBJ2-6	CAISPLAFGANVLTF	TGTGCCATCAGCCCCTTAGCTTTTGGGGCCAACGTCCTGACTTTC
TRBV15	.	.	TRBJ1-1	CATSRDLEGTEAFF	TGTGCCACCAGCAGAGATCTCGAGGGGACTGAAGCTTTCTTT